This T cell receptor (beta chain) is drawn from a study of beta chain features in type 1 diabetes. Looking at the study overall: About 110 million sorted cells were examined across all samples.

Every bit of the isolated RNA underwent reverse transcription, so sequencing read expressed TCRB transcripts. Repertoires were generated with immunoSEQ multiplex PCR, while TCRdb's copy carries only in-frame clones and drops some. The sample has some 48,000 clones, approximately 40% seen once. This clone was counted a few times. Antigen unknown. Points from the study as a whole: VDJ junctions from patients with type 1 diabetes contained fewer insertions and more deletions. The study found moderately but significantly shorter TCRB CDR3s in all four CD4+ subsets of Type 1 diabetes patients.

Based on CD45RO/CCR7/CD25/CD127/CD95/CD27, CD4+ regulatory, stem cell-like memory, naive and central memory cells were sorted. This TCR derives from a man younger than 45 with type 1 diabetes. The sample was stem cell memory CD4+ T cells from blood.

The CDR3 nucleotides are TGTGCCAGCAGCCCTATCCTCAGGCAAGAGACCCAGTACTTC. Protein: CASSPILRQETQYF. The chain links TRBV7-8 to TRBJ2-5; unclear D gene. Germline V CDR1 and CDR2: SGHVS, FQNEAQ. The V end lost 5 bases, the J end lost 2 bases, and 12 bases lay between the germline ends. This CDR3 contains 14 residues. Filled out from reference TRBV7-8 and TRBJ2-5, the complete variable domain reads GAGVSQSPRYKVAKRGQDVALRCDPISGHVSLFWYQQALGQGPEFLTYFQNEAQLDKSGLPSDRFFAERPEGSVSTLKIQRTQQEDSAVYLCASSPILRQETQYFGPGTRLLVL.